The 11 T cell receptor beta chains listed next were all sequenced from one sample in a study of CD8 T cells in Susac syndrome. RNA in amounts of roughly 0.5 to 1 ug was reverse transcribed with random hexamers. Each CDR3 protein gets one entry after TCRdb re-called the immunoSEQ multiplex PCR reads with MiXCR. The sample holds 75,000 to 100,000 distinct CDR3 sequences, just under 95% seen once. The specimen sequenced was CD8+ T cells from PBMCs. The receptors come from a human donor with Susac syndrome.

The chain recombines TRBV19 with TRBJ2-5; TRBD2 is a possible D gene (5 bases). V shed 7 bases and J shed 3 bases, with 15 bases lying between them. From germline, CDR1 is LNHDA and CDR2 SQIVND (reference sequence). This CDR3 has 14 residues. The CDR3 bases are TGTGCCAGTACCTCCCGACTACGTGAAGAGACCCAGTACTTC. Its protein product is CASTSRLREETQYF.

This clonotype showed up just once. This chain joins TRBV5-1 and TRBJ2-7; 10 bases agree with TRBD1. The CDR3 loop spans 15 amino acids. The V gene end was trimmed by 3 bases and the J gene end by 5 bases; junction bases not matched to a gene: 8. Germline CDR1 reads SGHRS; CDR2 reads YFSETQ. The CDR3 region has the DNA TGCGCCAGCAGCTGGACAGGGGGGCCAGGGAACGAGCAGTACTTC. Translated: CASSWTGGPGNEQYF.

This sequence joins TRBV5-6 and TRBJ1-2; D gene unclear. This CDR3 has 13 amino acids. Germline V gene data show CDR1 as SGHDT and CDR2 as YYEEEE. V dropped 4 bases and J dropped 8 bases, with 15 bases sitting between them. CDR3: CASSASSGEGYTF. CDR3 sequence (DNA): TGTGCCAGCAGCGCCTCTTCGGGAGAGGGCTACACCTTC. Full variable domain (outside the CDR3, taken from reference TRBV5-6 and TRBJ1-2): DAGVTQSPTHLIKTRGQQVTLRCSPKSGHDTVSWYQQALGQGPQFIFQYYEEEERQRGNFPDRFSGHQFPNYSSELNVNALLLGDSALYLCASSASSGEGYTFGSGTRLTVV.

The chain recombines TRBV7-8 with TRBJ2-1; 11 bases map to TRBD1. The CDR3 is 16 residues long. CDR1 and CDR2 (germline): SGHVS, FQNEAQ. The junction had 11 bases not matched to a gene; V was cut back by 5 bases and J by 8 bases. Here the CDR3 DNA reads TGTGCCAGCAGCCCAGAAGGACAGGGGGCGAAGGATGAGCAGTTCTTC. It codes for CASSPEGQGAKDEQFF.

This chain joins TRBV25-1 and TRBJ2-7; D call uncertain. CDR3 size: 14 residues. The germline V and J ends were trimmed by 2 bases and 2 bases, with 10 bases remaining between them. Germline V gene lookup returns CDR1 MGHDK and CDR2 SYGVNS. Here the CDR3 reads CASSEGPMTYEQYF. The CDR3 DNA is TGTGCCAGCAGTGAAGGGCCCATGACCTACGAGCAGTACTTC.

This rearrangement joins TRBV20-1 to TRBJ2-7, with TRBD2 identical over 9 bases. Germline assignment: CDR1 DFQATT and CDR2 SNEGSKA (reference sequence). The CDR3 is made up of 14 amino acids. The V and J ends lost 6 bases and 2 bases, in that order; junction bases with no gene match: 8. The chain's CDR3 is CSAGASGVAYEQYF. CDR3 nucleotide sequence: TGCAGTGCAGGAGCTAGCGGGGTTGCCTACGAGCAGTACTTC.

CDR3 coding DNA: TGTGCCAGCAGCCAAGGAGGGCAGATCGCCACCGGGGAGCTGTTTTTT. It is translated as CASSQGGQIATGELFF. This rearrangement joins TRBV4-2 to TRBJ2-2, with TRBD2 as a possible D gene (5 bases). This CDR3 region has 16 residues. The germline CDR1 and CDR2 sequences are LGHNA and YNFKEQ. Deletions cut 1 base from V and 4 bases from J, with 13 bases between.

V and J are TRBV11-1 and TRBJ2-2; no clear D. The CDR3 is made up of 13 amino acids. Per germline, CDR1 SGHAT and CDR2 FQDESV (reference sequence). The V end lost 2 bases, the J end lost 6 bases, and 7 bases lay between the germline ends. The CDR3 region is CASSLSTAGELFF. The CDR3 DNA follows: TGTGCCAGCAGCTTATCGACCGCCGGGGAGCTGTTTTTT. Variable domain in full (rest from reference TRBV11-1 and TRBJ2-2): EAEVAQSPRYKITEKSQAVAFWCDPISGHATLYWYRQILGQGPELLVQFQDESVVDDSQLPKDRFSAERLKGVDSTLKIQPAELGDSAMYLCASSLSTAGELFFGEGSRLTVL.

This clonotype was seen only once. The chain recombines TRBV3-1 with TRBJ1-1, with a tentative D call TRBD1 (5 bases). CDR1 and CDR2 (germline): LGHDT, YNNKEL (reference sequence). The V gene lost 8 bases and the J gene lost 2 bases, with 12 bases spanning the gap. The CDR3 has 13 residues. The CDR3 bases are TGTGCCAGCGGGGGGACGATTAACACTGAAGCTTTCTTT. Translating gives CASGGTINTEAFF.

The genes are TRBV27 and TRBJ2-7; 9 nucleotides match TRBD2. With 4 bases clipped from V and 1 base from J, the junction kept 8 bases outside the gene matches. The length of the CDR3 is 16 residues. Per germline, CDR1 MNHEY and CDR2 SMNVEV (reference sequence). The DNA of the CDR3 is TGTGCCAGCAGTTCCATAGCGGGAGAAGTATCCTACGAGCAGTACTTC. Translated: CASSSIAGEVSYEQYF.

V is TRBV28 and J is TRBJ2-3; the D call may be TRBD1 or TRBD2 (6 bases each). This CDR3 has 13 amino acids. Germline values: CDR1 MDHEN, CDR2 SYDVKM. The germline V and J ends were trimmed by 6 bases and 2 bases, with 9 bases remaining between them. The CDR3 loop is CASRGGTTDTQYF. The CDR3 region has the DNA TGTGCCAGCAGAGGGGGGACCACAGATACGCAGTATTTT.